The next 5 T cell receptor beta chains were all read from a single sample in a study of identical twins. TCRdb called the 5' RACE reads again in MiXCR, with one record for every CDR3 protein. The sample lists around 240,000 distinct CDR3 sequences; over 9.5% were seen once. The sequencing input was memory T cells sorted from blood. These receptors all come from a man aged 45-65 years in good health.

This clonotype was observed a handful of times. The DNA of the CDR3 is TGCGCCAGCAGCTTGGGCAGGCTTTCAGATACGCAGTATTTT. It translates to CASSLGRLSDTQYF. The chain recombines TRBV5-1 with TRBJ2-3, with D unclear. The CDR3 covers 14 residues. The germline CDR1 and CDR2 sequences are SGHRS and YFSETQ. The V end lost 0 bases, the J end lost 4 bases, and 9 bases lay between the germline ends.

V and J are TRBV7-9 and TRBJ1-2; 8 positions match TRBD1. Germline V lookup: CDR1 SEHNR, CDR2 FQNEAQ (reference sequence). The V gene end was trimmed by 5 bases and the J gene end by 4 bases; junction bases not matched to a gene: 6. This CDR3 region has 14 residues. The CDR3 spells CASSPGQGLYGYTF. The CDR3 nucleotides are TGTGCCAGCAGCCCCGGACAGGGCCTCTATGGCTACACCTTC.

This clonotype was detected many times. CDR3 nucleotides: TGTGCCAGCAGTTTGGACAGGGTCACTGAAGCTTTCTTT. Its protein product is CASSLDRVTEAFF. The chain has TRBV6-6 and TRBJ1-1; 8 bases match TRBD1. The junction had 2 bases not matched to a gene; V was cut back by 4 bases and J by 4 bases. Germline V gene lookup returns CDR1 MNHNY and CDR2 SVGAGI (reference sequence). The CDR3 is 13 residues long.

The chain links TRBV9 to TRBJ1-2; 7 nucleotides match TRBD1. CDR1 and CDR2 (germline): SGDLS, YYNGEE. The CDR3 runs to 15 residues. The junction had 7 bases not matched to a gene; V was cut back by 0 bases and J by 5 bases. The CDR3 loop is CASSVEAGQTYGYTF. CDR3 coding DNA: TGTGCCAGCAGCGTAGAGGCGGGACAGACGTATGGCTACACCTTC.

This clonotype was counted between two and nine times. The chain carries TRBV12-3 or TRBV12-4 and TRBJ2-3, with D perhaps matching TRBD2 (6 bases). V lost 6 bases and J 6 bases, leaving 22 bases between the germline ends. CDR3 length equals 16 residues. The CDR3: CASRRTSLGPGDTQYF. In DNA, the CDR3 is TGTGCCAGCAGGAGAACTAGCTTAGGCCCGGGTGATACGCAGTATTTT.